The rows below give T cell receptor beta chains drawn from one sample of a study of blood T cell repertoires in COVID-19. Libraries were prepared by immunoSEQ multiplex PCR; TCRdb keeps only in-frame clonotypes and omits some of them. The repertoire consists of 170,000 or so clones, with 70% to 90% occurring once and the leading ten covering 7%. The specimen was peripheral blood. The origin of the receptors is a man between 50 and 59 years old with active or convalescent COVID-19. CDR3s include the opening cysteine and the closing phenylalanine or tryptophan. D genes are given only for firm matches. Clone size appears in some rows only: once, few, many, or a class for an expanded clone.

D | length | J | size | V | CDR3 | DNA
- | 14 | TRBJ1-5 | - | TRBV25-1 | CASSEAMLNQPQHF | TGTGCCAGCAGTGAGGCAATGCTTAATCAGCCCCAGCATTTT
- | 15 | TRBJ1-5 | - | TRBV6-1 | CASSDTWASNQPQHF | TGTGCCAGCAGTGACACCTGGGCTAGCAATCAGCCCCAGCATTTT
- | 14 | TRBJ2-5 | - | TRBV11-3 | CASSLVRATETQYF | TGTGCCAGCAGCTTAGTTCGCGCCACGGAGACCCAGTACTTC
TRBD2 | 15 | TRBJ2-1 | - | TRBV7-6 | CASSLASGGGNEQFF | TGTGCCAGCAGCTTAGCTAGCGGGGGGGGAAATGAGCAGTTCTTC
- | 11 | TRBJ2-1 | - | TRBV14 | CASSQAGNQFF | TGTGCCAGCAGCCAAGCGGGGAATCAGTTCTTC
- | 15 | TRBJ1-6 | - | TRBV7-2 | CASSLFPGGYSPLHF | TGTGCCAGCAGCTTATTTCCGGGGGGCTATTCACCCCTCCACTTT
- | 12 | TRBJ1-2 | - | TRBV7-8 | CASSPRRDGYTF | TGTGCCAGCAGCCCTAGACGGGATGGCTACACCTTC
TRBD2 | 16 | TRBJ2-2 | few | TRBV29-1 | CSVVLGGLTNTGELFF | TGCAGCGTTGTATTGGGGGGACTAACGAACACCGGGGAGCTGTTTTTT
- | 16 | TRBJ1-1 | - | TRBV11-1 | CASSSNRVPLNTEAFF | TGTGCCAGCAGCTCGAACAGGGTCCCGTTGAACACTGAAGCTTTCTTT
TRBD1 | 14 | TRBJ1-3 | - | TRBV7-2 | CASSFTGGGNTIYF | TGTGCCAGCAGCTTTACAGGGGGAGGAAACACCATATATTTT
TRBD1 | 13 | TRBJ2-7 | - | TRBV6-6 | CATKRDSSYEQYF | TGTGCCACCAAAAGGGACAGCTCCTACGAGCAGTACTTC
TRBD2 | 13 | TRBJ2-1 | - | TRBV7-9 | CASSTPTSGEQFF | TGTGCCAGCAGCACCCCGACTAGCGGGGAGCAGTTCTTC
- | 14 | TRBJ2-5 | - | TRBV10-1 | CASSESSGGETQYF | TGCGCCAGCAGTGAGTCGAGCGGTGGGGAGACCCAGTACTTC
TRBD1 | 14 | TRBJ2-5 | - | TRBV7-2 | CASSKTGVQETQYF | TGTGCCAGCAGTAAGACAGGGGTTCAAGAGACCCAGTACTTC
- | 16 | TRBJ2-1 | once | TRBV19 | CASSSVSGDSYNEQFF | TGTGCCAGTAGTTCCGTGTCGGGAGACTCCTACAATGAGCAGTTCTTC
TRBD2 | 16 | TRBJ2-1 | - | TRBV9 | CASSVAASGGFHEQFF | TGTGCCAGCAGCGTAGCGGCTAGCGGGGGGTTTCATGAGCAGTTCTTC
- | 18 | TRBJ2-1 | - | TRBV27 | CASSLSGGAGWSYNEQFF | TGTGCCAGCAGTTTATCAGGAGGCGCAGGATGGTCCTACAATGAGCAGTTCTTC
- | 15 | TRBJ2-4 | - | TRBV7-9 | CASSLAGHQTRIQYF | TGTGCCAGCAGCTTAGCAGGACACCAGACGCGCATTCAGTACTTC
- | 14 | TRBJ2-1 | - | TRBV7-9 | CASSLQGIGGEQFF | TGTGCCAGCAGCTTACAGGGAATCGGCGGAGAGCAGTTCTTC
TRBD1 | 15 | TRBJ2-7 | - | TRBV7-8 | CASSPSRDRTYEQYF | TGTGCCAGCAGCCCCTCCCGGGACAGGACCTACGAGCAGTACTTC
- | 13 | TRBJ1-5 | - | TRBV6-5 | CASRQGTNQPQHF | TGTGCCAGCAGACAGGGTACCAATCAGCCCCAGCATTTT
- | 15 | TRBJ2-4 | few | TRBV7-9 | CASSFSQGWGNIQYF | TGTGCCAGCAGCTTTAGTCAGGGATGGGGAAACATTCAGTACTTC
- | 15 | TRBJ1-5 | - | TRBV6-5 | CASSYSAGGGQPQHF | TGTGCCAGCAGTTACTCGGCGGGGGGCGGTCAGCCCCAGCATTTT
TRBD2 | 13 | TRBJ2-7 | - | TRBV7-8 | CASSLAGGYEQYF | TGTGCCAGCAGCTTAGCGGGGGGGTACGAGCAGTACTTC
- | 14 | TRBJ2-7 | - | TRBV27 | CASRGRLGLYEQYF | TGTGCCAGCAGGGGCAGGCTGGGCCTCTACGAGCAGTACTTC
TRBD1 | 15 | TRBJ1-1 | - | TRBV6-5 | CASSLLDRGVKEAFF | TGTGCCAGCAGTCTCCTCGACAGGGGAGTGAAAGAAGCTTTCTTT
- | 16 | TRBJ2-2 | - | TRBV7-9 | CASSTEDREGTGELFF | TGTGCCAGCAGCACTGAGGACAGGGAGGGCACCGGGGAGCTGTTTTTT
- | 14 | TRBJ2-3 | - | TRBV4-3 | CASSQIRGTDTQYF | TGCGCCAGCAGCCAAATCAGGGGCACAGATACGCAGTATTTT
- | 14 | TRBJ1-2 | - | TRBV6-4 | CASSDSGRNYGYTF | TGTGCCAGCAGTGACTCGGGCCGGAACTATGGCTACACCTTC
TRBD2 | 16 | TRBJ2-7 | - | TRBV27 | CASSLWSSGGAAEQYF | TGTGCCAGCAGTTTATGGTCTAGCGGGGGGGCGGCCGAGCAGTACTTC
TRBD1 | 15 | TRBJ1-6 | - | TRBV28 | CASKTAGQNNSPLHF | TGTGCCAGCAAGACCGCGGGACAGAATAATTCACCCCTCCACTTT
TRBD1 | 15 | TRBJ2-5 | - | TRBV9 | CASSLRDRNPETQYF | TGTGCCAGCAGCCTCCGGGACAGGAACCCAGAGACCCAGTACTTC
TRBD1 | 15 | TRBJ2-3 | - | TRBV28 | CASTLNPTGGYTQYF | TGTGCCAGCACGCTAAATCCCACAGGGGGATATACGCAGTATTTT
TRBD2 | 18 | TRBJ2-5 | - | TRBV7-9 | CASSLILAGGTPAETQYF | TGTGCCAGCAGCTTAATACTAGCGGGGGGCACCCCGGCGGAGACCCAGTACTTC
- | 13 | TRBJ1-1 | - | TRBV10-3 | CANAAQPNTEAFF | TGTGCCAACGCGGCCCAGCCCAACACTGAAGCTTTCTTT
TRBD2 | 16 | TRBJ2-3 | - | TRBV24-1 | CATSDPTSGTTDTQYF | TGTGCCACCAGTGATCCTACTAGCGGGACCACAGATACGCAGTATTTT
TRBD2 | 15 | TRBJ2-3 | - | TRBV4-1 | CASSFSGISTDTQYF | TGCGCCAGCAGCTTTAGCGGGATTAGCACAGATACGCAGTATTTT
- | 16 | TRBJ2-1 | - | TRBV7-8 | CASSPPGLRSPNEQFF | TGTGCCAGCAGCCCTCCAGGGTTGAGGTCACCCAATGAGCAGTTCTTC
TRBD2 | 12 | TRBJ2-7 | - | TRBV12-3/TRBV12-4 | CASSLSGRGQYF | TGTGCCAGCAGTTTATCCGGGAGGGGGCAGTACTTC
- | 13 | TRBJ2-7 | - | TRBV4-3 | CASSRGVDSEQYF | TGCGCCAGCAGCCGGGGGGTCGATAGCGAGCAGTACTTC
- | 14 | TRBJ2-1 | - | TRBV6-2/TRBV6-3 | CASSGARLGNEQFF | TGTGCCAGCAGTGGGGCTAGGTTGGGCAATGAGCAGTTCTTC
- | 14 | TRBJ2-6 | - | TRBV9 | CASRGAPGANVLTF | TGTGCCAGCAGAGGGGCCCCTGGGGCCAACGTCCTGACTTTC
- | 14 | TRBJ2-5 | - | TRBV2 | CASSELASRETQYF | TGTGCCAGCAGTGAACTAGCGTCGAGAGAGACCCAGTACTTC
- | 12 | TRBJ2-1 | - | TRBV11-3 | CASSGRYPEQFF | TGTGCCAGCAGCGGCAGATATCCCGAGCAGTTCTTC
TRBD2 | 15 | TRBJ2-3 | - | TRBV18 | CASSPSGAGTDTQYF | TGTGCCAGCTCACCTAGCGGGGCAGGAACAGATACGCAGTATTTT
TRBD1 | 14 | TRBJ1-1 | - | TRBV5-4 | CASSLDRGPTEAFF | TGTGCCAGCAGCTTAGACAGGGGGCCAACTGAAGCTTTCTTT
TRBD2 | 17 | TRBJ2-1 | - | TRBV28 | CASSLSSGRAGWNEQFF | TGTGCCAGCAGTTTATCTAGCGGGAGGGCCGGATGGAATGAGCAGTTCTTC
TRBD2 | 13 | TRBJ2-5 | - | TRBV28 | CASSGGDRETQYF | TGTGCCAGCAGTGGGGGGGATAGAGAGACCCAGTACTTC
TRBD2 | 20 | TRBJ2-3 | - | TRBV3-1/TRBV3-2 | CASSQDCVGSGSAASDTQYF | TGTGCCAGCAGCCAAGACTGCGTGGGTAGCGGGAGTGCGGCCTCAGATACGCAGTATTTT
- | 14 | TRBJ1-4 | - | TRBV5-4 | CASSLAGTNEKLFF | TGTGCCAGCAGCTTGGCCGGGACAAATGAAAAACTGTTTTTT
TRBD1 | 20 | TRBJ1-3 | - | TRBV4-1 | CASSQRTGASTTYSGNTIYF | TGCGCCAGCAGCCAACGGACAGGGGCCTCGACCACCTACTCTGGAAACACCATATATTTT
TRBD2 | 16 | TRBJ2-5 | - | TRBV9 | CASSAQGLAGQETQYF | TGTGCCAGCAGCGCCCAGGGACTAGCGGGACAAGAGACCCAGTACTTC
- | 17 | TRBJ2-2 | few | TRBV4-2 | CASSQDWDSANTGELFF | TGTGCCAGCAGCCAAGATTGGGATAGCGCGAACACCGGGGAGCTGTTTTTT
- | 15 | TRBJ1-2 | - | TRBV5-6 | CASSSILAQNYGYTF | TGTGCCAGCAGCTCGATTTTAGCACAAAACTATGGCTACACCTTC
- | 14 | TRBJ1-2 | once | TRBV7-9 | CASSFVGSLNGYTF | TGTGCCAGCAGCTTTGTGGGGAGTCTTAATGGCTACACCTTC